This T cell receptor beta chain was profiled in a study of shared clonotypes between healthy human individuals. Overall study findings and caveats: Of the naive CD4 clonotypes, roughly 5.5% were shared across a handful of donors. The donor pool, a small one, limited the genetic and exposure-history diversity represented. Naive subsets typically showed greater estimated richness than memory subsets. Inspection by rarefaction showed sorted-subset sequencing to be incomplete despite large depth.

The CDR3 runs to 15 residues. Germline V gene sequence: CDR1 SGHDN, CDR2 FVKESK. Naive CD8 populations comprised CD45RO-negative cells positively selected for CCR7, excluding terminally differentiated effector memory CD45RA+ cells. Worth noting for this clone: Its target is not known. Sequence at one end of the junction differs from germline and may be a read error.

Only in-frame clones appear in the TCRdb table, and some are missing; sequencing was by immunoSEQ multiplex PCR. The sample lists roughly 650,000 clones, roughly 96% seen once, with roughly 0.12% in the top ten. Input material: naive CD8+ T cells sorted from blood. This TCR was sampled from a woman aged 25 to 45 in good health. The gene calls are TRBV14 and TRBJ1-5; D is undetermined. Here the CDR3 reads CASSQGGSSHQPQHF. The CDR3 nucleotides read TGTGCCAGCAGCCAAGGCGGCAGTAGCCATCAGCCCCAGCATTTT.